There are many counts of the clone carrying this T cell receptor beta chain. Germline V gives CDR1 ENHRY, CDR2 SYGVKD. The length of the CDR3 is 16 residues. V gave up 8 bases and J gave up 0 bases, with 16 bases separating them. MiXCR, run by TCRdb on the RT-PCR reads, gives a single entry per CDR3 protein. The sample gives more than 600,000 distinct CDR3 sequences, more than 13% of which show up once; 3.6% is in the top ten. The gene calls are TRBV10-3 and TRBJ1-4, with TRBD1 as a possible D gene (6 bases). The clonotype originates from a female donor in good health, serving as a healthy control. Sequenced: memory CD4+ T cells from blood. The CDR3 sequence is CAIQLRQVATNEKLFF. CDR3 DNA sequence: TGTGCCATCCAACTTCGACAGGTTGCAACTAATGAAAAACTGTTTTTT.